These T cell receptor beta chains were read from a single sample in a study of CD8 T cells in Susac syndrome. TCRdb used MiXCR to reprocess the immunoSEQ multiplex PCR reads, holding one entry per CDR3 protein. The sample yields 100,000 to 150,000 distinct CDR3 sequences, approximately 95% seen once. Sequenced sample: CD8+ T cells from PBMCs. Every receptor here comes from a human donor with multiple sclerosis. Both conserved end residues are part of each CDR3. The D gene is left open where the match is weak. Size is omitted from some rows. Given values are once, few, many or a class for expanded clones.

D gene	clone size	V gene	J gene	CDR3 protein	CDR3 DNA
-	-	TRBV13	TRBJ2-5	CASSSRTGSGETQYF	TGTGCCAGCAGCTCCCGGACTGGCTCGGGGGAGACCCAGTACTTC
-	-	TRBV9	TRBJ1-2	CASSTTVGGYTF	TGTGCCAGCAGCACCACCGTTGGAGGCTACACCTTC
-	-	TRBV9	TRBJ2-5	CASSVVGETQYF	TGTGCCAGCAGCGTAGTCGGGGAGACCCAGTACTTC
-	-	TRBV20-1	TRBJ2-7	CSAREFRGGTFHFPVYEQYF	TGCAGTGCTAGAGAATTTAGGGGGGGCACTTTTCATTTTCCTGTCTACGAGCAGTACTTC
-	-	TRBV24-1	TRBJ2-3	CATSELKTEAPLTDTQYF	TGTGCCACCAGTGAACTAAAAACCGAGGCCCCACTCACAGATACGCAGTATTTT
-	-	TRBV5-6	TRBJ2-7	CASSYPTGNEQYF	TGTGCCAGCAGCTACCCCACAGGGAACGAGCAGTACTTC
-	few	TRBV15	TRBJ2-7	CATSRTGNPHEQYF	TGTGCCACCAGCAGGACAGGAAACCCCCACGAGCAGTACTTC
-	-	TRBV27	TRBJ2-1	CASIPPGRSVYNEQFF	TGTGCCAGCATCCCTCCAGGCAGAAGTGTTTACAATGAGCAGTTCTTC
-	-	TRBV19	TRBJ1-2	CASSMSRGGYGYTF	TGTGCCAGTAGTATGTCGCGGGGAGGCTATGGCTACACCTTC
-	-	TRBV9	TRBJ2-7	CASSVAGQGLVYEQYF	TGTGCCAGCAGCGTAGCTGGTCAGGGCCTGGTCTACGAGCAGTACTTC
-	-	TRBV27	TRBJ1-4	CASSPVSTTNEKLFF	TGTGCCAGCAGTCCCGTCTCCACAACTAATGAAAAACTGTTTTTT
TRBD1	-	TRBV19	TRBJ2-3	CASSIGDRITDTQYF	TGTGCCAGTAGTATCGGGGACAGAATCACAGATACGCAGTATTTT
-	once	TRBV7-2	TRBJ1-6	CASSLGGGLMGNSPLHF	TGTGCCAGCAGCTTAGGAGGAGGACTAATGGGGAATTCACCCCTCCACTTT
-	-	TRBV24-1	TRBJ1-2	CATSDSGNPINYGYTF	TGTGCCACCAGTGATTCAGGGAACCCGATTAACTATGGCTACACCTTC
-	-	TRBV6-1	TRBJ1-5	CASSSDKGQPQHF	TGTGCCAGCAGCTCAGATAAAGGACAGCCCCAGCATTTT
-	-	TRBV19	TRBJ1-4	CASSIGGNEKLFF	TGTGCCAGTAGTATTGGCGGTAATGAAAAACTGTTTTTT
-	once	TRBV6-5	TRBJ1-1	CASSYGTPLEAFF	TGTGCCAGCAGTTACGGGACCCCTCTAGAAGCTTTCTTT